This TCR beta chain was recorded in a study of identical twins. MiXCR, run by TCRdb on the 5' RACE reads, gives a single entry per CDR3 protein. Of more than 650,000 distinct CDR3 sequences in the sample, roughly 6.2% were seen once. This clonotype was counted at least ten times. CDR1 ENHRY and CDR2 SYGVKD come from the germline V gene. This CDR3 is 12 amino acids long. Trimming left V 2 bases short and J 4 bases short, with 4 bases between. The sequence was collected from a man between 18 and 29 years old in good health. Sequencing was performed on naive T cells sorted from blood. V gene TRBV10-3 combines with J gene TRBJ2-3; D remains unclear. The CDR3 DNA is TGTGCCATCAGTGAGGCTTCAGATACGCAGTATTTT. Residues: CAISEASDTQYF.